A selection of T cell receptor beta chains follows, all from one sample in a study of blood T cell repertoires in COVID-19. Profiled with immunoSEQ multiplex PCR; TCRdb holds only in-frame clones, not every one. The sample includes around 90,000 clones, just under 85% of them seen just once. Sequenced: peripheral blood. Every receptor here comes from a woman aged 70-85 years with active or convalescent COVID-19. The CDR3 runs from the conserved cysteine through the conserved F or W. A D gene is named only where the DNA matches it firmly. The listing skips clone size in some rows; elsewhere it reads once, few, many or a size class.

TRBV18	TRBJ2-7	TRBD2	.	CASSPGLAFSYEQYF	TGTGCCAGCTCACCGGGACTAGCTTTCTCCTACGAGCAGTACTTC
TRBV5-1	TRBJ2-7	TRBD1	.	CASSLTGGLPSYEQYF	TGCGCCAGCAGCTTGACAGGGGGCCTGCCCTCCTACGAGCAGTACTTC
TRBV7-2	TRBJ2-2	.	.	CASSSDRNTGELFF	TGTGCCAGCAGCAGTGACAGGAACACCGGGGAGCTGTTTTTT
TRBV9	TRBJ2-3	.	.	CASSVSGRADTQYF	TGTGCCAGCAGCGTATCGGGCAGGGCAGATACGCAGTATTTT
TRBV10-3	TRBJ1-1	.	.	CAISEPGLAHEAFF	TGTGCCATCAGTGAGCCGGGACTCGCCCATGAAGCTTTCTTT
TRBV7-2	TRBJ2-3	TRBD1	.	CASRMTGGLSSTDTQYF	TGTGCCAGCAGAATGACAGGGGGCCTTTCTAGCACAGATACGCAGTATTTT
TRBV28	TRBJ1-2	TRBD1	.	CASMTTGNSYGYTF	TGTGCCAGCATGACGACAGGGAACTCCTATGGCTACACCTTC
TRBV6-1	TRBJ1-1	.	.	CASSEFSSGVTEAFF	TGTGCCAGCAGTGAATTTTCGTCCGGGGTCACTGAAGCTTTCTTT
TRBV5-6	TRBJ2-7	TRBD2	.	CASSSYQRTSSYEQYF	TGTGCCAGCAGCTCATACCAAAGGACTAGCTCCTACGAGCAGTACTTC
TRBV19	TRBJ1-1	TRBD1	few	CASGPGQSNTEAFF	TGTGCCAGCGGGCCGGGACAGTCCAACACTGAAGCTTTCTTT
TRBV27	TRBJ2-3	TRBD2	.	CASSLSPVAGGDTDTQYF	TGTGCCAGCAGTTTATCCCCAGTGGCGGGGGGGGACACAGATACGCAGTATTTT
TRBV20-1	TRBJ2-7	TRBD1	.	CSARTGQGQYF	TGCAGTGCTAGGACAGGGCAGGGGCAGTACTTC
TRBV10-3	TRBJ1-5	TRBD1	.	CASRIPGQGNQPQHF	TGTGCCAGCCGCATACCGGGACAGGGTAATCAGCCCCAGCATTTT
TRBV23-1	TRBJ2-1	.	.	CASSQSVAEYNEQFF	TGCGCCAGCAGTCAATCGGTTGCAGAATACAATGAGCAGTTCTTC
TRBV11-2	TRBJ1-2	.	.	CASSSLRTPGAYGYTF	TGTGCCAGCAGCTCCCTTAGGACGCCTGGGGCCTATGGCTACACCTTC
TRBV2	TRBJ2-5	TRBD2	.	CARTSGRGETQYF	TGTGCCAGAACTAGCGGGCGCGGCGAGACCCAGTACTTC
TRBV7-8	TRBJ1-6	TRBD1	.	CASSLAFTGQGASYNSPLHF	TGTGCCAGCAGCTTAGCGTTTACGGGACAGGGGGCCTCCTATAATTCACCCCTCCACTTT
TRBV27	TRBJ1-2	TRBD1	once	CASSGDSYGYTF	TGTGCCAGCAGTGGGGACAGCTATGGCTACACCTTC
TRBV6-5	TRBJ1-1	.	.	CASSYVGISTKREAFF	TGTGCCAGCAGTTACGTCGGGATTTCGACCAAAAGAGAAGCTTTCTTT
TRBV28	TRBJ1-2	.	.	CASRGTLNYGYTF	TGTGCCAGCAGAGGGACACTGAACTATGGCTACACCTTC
TRBV6-6	TRBJ1-6	.	.	CASSEFSHSPLHF	TGTGCCAGCAGTGAGTTCTCCCATTCACCCCTCCACTTT
TRBV28	TRBJ2-1	.	.	CASSLRGEQFF	TGTGCCAGCAGTTTACGGGGTGAGCAGTTCTTC
TRBV11-3	TRBJ2-3	TRBD2	few	CASSRGAGVSTDTQYF	TGTGCCAGCAGCCGTGGCGCGGGGGTTAGCACAGATACGCAGTATTTT
TRBV28	TRBJ1-2	.	.	CASSGRRGGDYGYTF	TGTGCCAGCAGTGGCAGGAGGGGAGGAGACTATGGCTACACCTTC
TRBV4-3	TRBJ2-5	TRBD2	.	CASSQEGLAGQETQYF	TGCGCCAGCAGCCAAGAAGGACTAGCGGGGCAAGAGACCCAGTACTTC
TRBV10-1	TRBJ1-1	.	.	CASSSSLRGQAWNTEAFF	TGCGCCAGCAGTTCGAGTCTTCGAGGGCAGGCGTGGAACACTGAAGCTTTCTTT
TRBV19	TRBJ1-2	.	.	CASSSTATNYGYTF	TGTGCCAGTAGTTCGACAGCGACAAACTATGGCTACACCTTC
TRBV14	TRBJ1-1	.	.	CASSQDLVVVSEAFF	TGTGCCAGCAGCCAAGATTTGGTAGTGGTTTCGGAAGCTTTCTTT
TRBV7-9	TRBJ1-6	.	.	CASSLQGSSPLHF	TGTGCCAGCAGCCTGCAGGGAAGCTCACCCCTCCACTTT
TRBV18	TRBJ2-2	.	.	CASSPPESTGELFF	TGTGCCAGCTCACCACCGGAGTCAACCGGGGAGCTGTTTTTT
TRBV3-1/TRBV3-2	TRBJ2-7	.	.	CASSLLDGEQYF	TGTGCCAGCAGCCTCCTAGATGGGGAGCAGTACTTC
TRBV4-1	TRBJ1-3	.	.	CASSREGNTIYF	TGCGCCAGCAGCCGTGAGGGAAACACCATATATTTT
TRBV5-6	TRBJ2-2	TRBD2	.	CASSLLAGSTGELFF	TGTGCCAGCAGCTTGCTAGCGGGGTCAACCGGGGAGCTGTTTTTT
TRBV11-2	TRBJ1-1	.	.	CASSSNMNTEAFF	TGTGCCAGCAGCTCCAACATGAACACTGAAGCTTTCTTT
TRBV7-9	TRBJ2-7	.	.	CASSFPGREQYF	TGTGCCAGCAGCTTTCCGGGGAGGGAGCAGTACTTC
TRBV7-2	TRBJ2-7	TRBD2	.	CASSLSSGATEQYF	TGTGCCAGCAGCTTATCAAGCGGGGCGACTGAGCAGTACTTC